This T cell receptor (beta chain) derives from a study of early T cells in non-severe SARS-CoV-2 infection. Overall study context: The sequenced material was bulk RNA from unsorted whole blood, and its chains were unpaired. Study-level results: CD4 and private specificities were missed by VDJdb matching, which favored anti-spike CD8 responses.

Individual cDNA molecules carried attached unique molecular identifiers. TCRdb re-derived calls from the 5' RACE reads in MiXCR, one entry per CDR3 protein. Of 50,000 to 70,000 distinct CDR3 sequences listed, 8.5% to 10% are singletons. Trimming shortened V by 3 bases and J by 8 bases, and 22 bases separated the two germline ends. The length of the CDR3 is 16 residues. Per the germline V gene, CDR1 is MDHEN and CDR2 is SYDVKM. This clonotype was observed at least ten times. The target antigen is unknown. What was sequenced was whole blood. The rearrangement links TRBV28 to TRBJ1-2, with D uncertain. This TCR derives from an adult who was a healthcare worker with PCR-confirmed SARS-CoV-2 infection or an uninfected control (not recorded which). CDR3 sequence reads: CASSFTAREPGEGYTF. In nucleotides, the CDR3 is TGTGCCAGCAGTTTTACGGCCCGGGAACCCGGAGAGGGCTACACCTTC.